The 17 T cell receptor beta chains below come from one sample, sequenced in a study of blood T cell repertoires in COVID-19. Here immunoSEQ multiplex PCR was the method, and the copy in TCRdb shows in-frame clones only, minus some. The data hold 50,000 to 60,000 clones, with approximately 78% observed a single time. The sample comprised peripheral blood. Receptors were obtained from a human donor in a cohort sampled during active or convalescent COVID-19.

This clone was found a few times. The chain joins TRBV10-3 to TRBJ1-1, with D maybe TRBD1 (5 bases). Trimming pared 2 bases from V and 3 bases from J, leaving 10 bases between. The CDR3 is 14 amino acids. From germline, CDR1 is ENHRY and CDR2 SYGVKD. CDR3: CAISEDQGYTEAFF. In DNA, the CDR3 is TGTGCCATCAGTGAGGACCAGGGTTACACTGAAGCTTTCTTT.

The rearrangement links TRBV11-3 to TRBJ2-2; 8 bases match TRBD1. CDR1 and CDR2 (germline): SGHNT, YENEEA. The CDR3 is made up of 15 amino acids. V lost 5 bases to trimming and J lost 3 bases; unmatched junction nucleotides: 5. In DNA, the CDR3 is TGTGCCAGCAGCACAGGGGGACAGTACACCGGGGAGCTGTTTTTT. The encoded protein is CASSTGGQYTGELFF.

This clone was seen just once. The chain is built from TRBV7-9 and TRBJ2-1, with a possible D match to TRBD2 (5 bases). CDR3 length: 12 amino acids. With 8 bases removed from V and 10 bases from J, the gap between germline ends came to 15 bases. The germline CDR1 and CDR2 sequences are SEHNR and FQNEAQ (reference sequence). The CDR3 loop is CASGRLAWEQFF. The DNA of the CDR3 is TGTGCCAGCGGGCGTCTAGCATGGGAGCAGTTCTTC.

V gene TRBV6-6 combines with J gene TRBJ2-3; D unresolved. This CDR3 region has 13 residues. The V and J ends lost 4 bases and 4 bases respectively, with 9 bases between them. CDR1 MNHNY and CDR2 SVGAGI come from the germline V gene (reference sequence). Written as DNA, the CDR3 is TGTGCCAGCAGTTTCCCCAATCCAGATACGCAGTATTTT. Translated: CASSFPNPDTQYF.

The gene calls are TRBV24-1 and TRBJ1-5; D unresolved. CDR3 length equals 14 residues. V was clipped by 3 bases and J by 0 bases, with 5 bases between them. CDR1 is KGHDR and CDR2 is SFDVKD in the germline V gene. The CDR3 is CATSDLISNQPQHF. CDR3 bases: TGTGCCACCAGTGATCTAATTAGCAATCAGCCCCAGCATTTT.

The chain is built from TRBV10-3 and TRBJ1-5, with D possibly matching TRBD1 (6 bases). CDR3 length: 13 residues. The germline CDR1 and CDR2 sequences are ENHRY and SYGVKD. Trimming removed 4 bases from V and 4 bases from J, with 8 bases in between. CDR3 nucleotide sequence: TGTGCCATCAGTGGGACAGCGAATCAGCCCCAGCATTTT. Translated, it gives CAISGTANQPQHF.

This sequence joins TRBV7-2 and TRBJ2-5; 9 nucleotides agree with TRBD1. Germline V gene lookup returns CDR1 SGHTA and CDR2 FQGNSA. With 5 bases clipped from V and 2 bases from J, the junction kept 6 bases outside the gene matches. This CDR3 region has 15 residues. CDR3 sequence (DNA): TGTGCCAGCAGCACCGACAGGGGGGGACAAGAGACCCAGTACTTC. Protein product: CASSTDRGGQETQYF.

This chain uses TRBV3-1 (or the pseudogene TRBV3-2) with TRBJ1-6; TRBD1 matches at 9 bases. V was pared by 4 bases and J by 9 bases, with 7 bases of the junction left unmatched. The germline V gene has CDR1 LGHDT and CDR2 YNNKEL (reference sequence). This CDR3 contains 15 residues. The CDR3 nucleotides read TGTGCCAGCAGCCCGGGACAGGGAGGTACTTCACCCCTCCACTTT. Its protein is CASSPGQGGTSPLHF.

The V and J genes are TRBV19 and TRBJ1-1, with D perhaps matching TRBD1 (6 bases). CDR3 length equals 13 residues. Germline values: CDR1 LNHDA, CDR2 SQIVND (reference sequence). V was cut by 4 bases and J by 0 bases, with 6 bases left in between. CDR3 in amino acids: CASSNRVNTEAFF. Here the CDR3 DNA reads TGTGCCAGTAGTAACAGGGTGAACACTGAAGCTTTCTTT.

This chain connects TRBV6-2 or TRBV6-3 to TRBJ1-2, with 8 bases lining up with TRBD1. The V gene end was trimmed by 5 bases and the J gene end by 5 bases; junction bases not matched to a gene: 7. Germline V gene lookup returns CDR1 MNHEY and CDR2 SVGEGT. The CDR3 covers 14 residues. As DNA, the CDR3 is TGTGCCAGCAGTCGTCAGGGGGCTGGTTATGGCTACACCTTC. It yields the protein CASSRQGAGYGYTF.

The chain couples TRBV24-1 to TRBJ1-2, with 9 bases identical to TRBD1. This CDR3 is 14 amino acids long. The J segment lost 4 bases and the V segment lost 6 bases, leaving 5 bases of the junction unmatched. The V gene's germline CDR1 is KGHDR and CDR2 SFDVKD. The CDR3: CATSPRDRAYGYTF. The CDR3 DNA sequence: TGTGCCACCAGTCCCCGGGACAGGGCCTATGGCTACACCTTC.

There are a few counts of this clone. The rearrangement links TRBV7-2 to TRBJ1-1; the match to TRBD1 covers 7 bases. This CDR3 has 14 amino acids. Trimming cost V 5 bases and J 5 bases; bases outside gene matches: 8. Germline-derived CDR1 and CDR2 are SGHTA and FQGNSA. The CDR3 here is CASSPTGVVTEAFF. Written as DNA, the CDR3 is TGTGCCAGCAGCCCAACAGGGGTCGTGACTGAAGCTTTCTTT.

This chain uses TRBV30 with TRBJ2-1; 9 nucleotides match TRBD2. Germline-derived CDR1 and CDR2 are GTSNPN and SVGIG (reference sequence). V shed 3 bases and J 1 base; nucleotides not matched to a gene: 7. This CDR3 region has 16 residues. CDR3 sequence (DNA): TGTGCCTGGAGATCTAGCGGGGACCCGTCCTACAATGAGCAGTTCTTC. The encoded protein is CAWRSSGDPSYNEQFF. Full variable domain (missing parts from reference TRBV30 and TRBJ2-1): SQTIHQWPATLVQPVGSPLSLECTVEGTSNPNLYWYRQAAGRGLQLLFYSVGIGQISSEVPQNLSASRPQDRQFILSSKKLLLSDSGFYLCAWRSSGDPSYNEQFFGPGTRLTVL.

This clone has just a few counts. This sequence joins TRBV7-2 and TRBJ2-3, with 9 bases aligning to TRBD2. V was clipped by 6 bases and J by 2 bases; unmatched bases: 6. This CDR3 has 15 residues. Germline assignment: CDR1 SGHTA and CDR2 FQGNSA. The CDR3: CASRERGAYTDTQYF. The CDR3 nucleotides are TGTGCCAGCAGAGAGCGGGGGGCATACACAGATACGCAGTATTTT.

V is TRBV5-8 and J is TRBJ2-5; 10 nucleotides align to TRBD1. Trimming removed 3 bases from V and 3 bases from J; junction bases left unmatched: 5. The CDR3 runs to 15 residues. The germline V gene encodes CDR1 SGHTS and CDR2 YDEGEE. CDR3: CASSSRTGGEETQYF. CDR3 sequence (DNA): TGTGCCAGCAGCTCTCGGACAGGGGGAGAAGAGACCCAGTACTTC.

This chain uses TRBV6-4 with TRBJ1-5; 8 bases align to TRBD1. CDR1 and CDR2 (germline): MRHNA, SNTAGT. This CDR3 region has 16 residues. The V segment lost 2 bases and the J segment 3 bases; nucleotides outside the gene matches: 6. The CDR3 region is CASSDRDRLFNQPQHF. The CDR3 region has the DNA TGTGCCAGCAGTGACAGGGACAGGCTGTTCAATCAGCCCCAGCATTTT.

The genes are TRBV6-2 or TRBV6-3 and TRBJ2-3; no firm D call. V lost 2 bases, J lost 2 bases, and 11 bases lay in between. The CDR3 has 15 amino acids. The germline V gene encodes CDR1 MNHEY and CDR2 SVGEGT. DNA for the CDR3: TGTGCCAGCAGTTACGGCCACCAAAACACAGATACGCAGTATTTT. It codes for CASSYGHQNTDTQYF.